This TCR beta chain was sequenced for a study of memory CD4+ T cells and cytomegalovirus serostatus. Overall study context: Healthy Belgian adult donors included nine or ten CMV-positive and 24 CMV-negative people. Study-level results: A US-trained random forest predicted CMV serostatus with median AUC around 0.92.

As processed by the authors: Out-of-frame sequences were removed, leaving about 2,300,000 distinct TCRbeta sequences. TCRdb keeps only in-frame clones here, not all; method: immunoSEQ multiplex PCR. V and J calls and clone size are those listed in that table; D and trimming were worked out from the DNA. The table records about 25,000 clones, about 80% of them present only once. This CDR3 has 18 amino acids. V shed 1 base and J shed 0 bases, with 17 bases lying between them. Germline V CDR1 and CDR2: SGHTS, YDEGEE. With regard to this clone: Antigen: not known.

The sort gate was single viable CD3+CD4+CD8-CD45RO+ cells for memory CD4+ T cells. This TCR was sampled from an adult in good health and CMV-seronegative. The material sequenced was memory CD4+ T cells from blood. The V call is TRBV5-8, the J call TRBJ1-5; D remains unclear. The CDR3 nucleotides read TGTGCCAGCAGCTTGCTCAGAAAGAGACGGGATAGCAATCAGCCCCAGCATTTT. This codes for CASSLLRKRRDSNQPQHF.